Below are 13 T cell receptor beta chains sequenced from a single sample in a study of T cell responses to AZD1222 COVID-19 vaccine. TCRdb's copy holds only in-frame clones and misses some; the assay was immunoSEQ multiplex PCR. The table includes some 110,000 clones, roughly 87% detected once. The source was peripheral blood, collected on day 0 of AZD1222 vaccination. The receptors come from an adult in good health.

V gene TRBV14 combines with J gene TRBJ2-5; TRBD2 matches at 7 bases. From germline, CDR1 is SGHDN and CDR2 FVKESK. CDR3 length: 15 amino acids. V trimming: 1 base; J trimming: 2 bases; junction bases outside the gene matches: 4. The CDR3: CASSQGLAVQETQYF. For the CDR3, the DNA is TGTGCCAGCAGCCAAGGTCTAGCGGTACAAGAGACCCAGTACTTC.

This clone has a handful of counts. The chain carries TRBV3-1 (or the pseudogene TRBV3-2) and TRBJ1-5; no clear D gene. In germline, CDR1 is LGHDT, CDR2 YNNKEL (reference sequence). The CDR3 is 12 amino acids. Trimming pared 6 bases from V and 5 bases from J, leaving 8 bases between. This CDR3 reads CASSQRDQPQHF. The DNA for the CDR3 is TGTGCCAGCAGTCAGCGGGATCAGCCCCAGCATTTT.

The chain recombines TRBV6-5 with TRBJ2-7; possible D gene TRBD1, 7 bases. The CDR3 loop spans 15 amino acids. The germline V gene has CDR1 MNHEY and CDR2 SVGAGI. The V end lost 2 bases, the J end lost 2 bases, and 13 bases lay between the germline ends. In DNA, the CDR3 is TGTGCCAGCAGTTACAGGGGGGACAGTACCTACGAGCAGTACTTC. Its protein is CASSYRGDSTYEQYF.

J is TRBJ2-1 and V is TRBV5-5; D is tentatively TRBD1 or TRBD2 (5 bases each). This CDR3 comprises 16 residues. V was clipped by 1 base and J by 0 bases, with 11 bases between them. Germline-derived CDR1 and CDR2 are SGHKS and YYEKEE (reference sequence). The CDR3 DNA reads as TGTGCCAGCAGCTTGTTGGGGGTTAGCTCCTACAATGAGCAGTTCTTC. This encodes CASSLLGVSSYNEQFF.

The V and J genes are TRBV13 and TRBJ1-1; no firm D call. The CDR3 covers 13 residues. Germline-derived CDR1 and CDR2 are PRHDT and FYEKMQ (reference sequence). Trimming cost V 5 bases and J 1 base, with 8 bases left between them. DNA for the CDR3: TGTGCCAGCAGCCGGACGGAGAACACTGAAGCTTTCTTT. Translating gives CASSRTENTEAFF.

CDR3 nucleotides: TGTGCCAGCAGCCTTAGAGGGGGCAGCTACAATGAGCAGTTCTTC. Amino acids: CASSLRGGSYNEQFF. J is TRBJ2-1 and V is TRBV5-4; 7 positions agree with TRBD1. Germline assignment: CDR1 SGHNT and CDR2 YYREEE (reference sequence). The CDR3 consists of 15 residues. Losses at the gene ends were 4 bases for V and 3 bases for J; bases not matched to a gene: 7.

The chain uses TRBV4-1 and TRBJ2-1; 8 positions match TRBD1. The J segment lost 9 bases and the V segment lost 0 bases, leaving 7 bases of the junction unmatched. This CDR3 is 15 amino acids long. The germline V gene encodes CDR1 MGHRA and CDR2 YSYEKL. The CDR3 reads CASSQEMGQEGEQFF. CDR3 nucleotides: TGCGCCAGCAGCCAAGAGATGGGACAGGAGGGTGAGCAGTTCTTC.

The rearrangement links TRBV6-5 to TRBJ1-2; D not resolved. V lost 6 bases and J 5 bases, leaving 13 bases between the germline ends. The CDR3 length is 13 residues. Germline CDR1 reads MNHEY; CDR2 reads SVGAGI. The chain's CDR3 is CASSSSGRYGYTF. CDR3 in DNA: TGTGCCAGCAGCTCTTCGGGCCGGTATGGCTACACCTTC.

The V and J genes are TRBV6-5 and TRBJ2-1; D is unclear. V was shortened by 6 bases and J by 2 bases, with 8 bases between the two germline ends. Looked up from germline, CDR1 is MNHEY and CDR2 is SVGAGI. The CDR3 loop spans 13 amino acids. CDR3 loop: CASRSLTYNEQFF. CDR3 nucleotide sequence: TGTGCCAGCAGGAGCCTTACCTACAATGAGCAGTTCTTC.

The rearrangement joins TRBV9 to TRBJ2-5; D is possibly TRBD1 (5 bases). Germline V gives CDR1 SGDLS, CDR2 YYNGEE. With 3 bases removed from V and 4 bases from J, the gap between germline ends came to 19 bases. This CDR3 contains 16 residues. CDR3 sequence reads: CASSAAGDSALETQYF. In nucleotides, the CDR3 is TGTGCCAGCAGCGCCGCTGGAGACAGCGCTCTAGAGACCCAGTACTTC.

This clone was seen a single time. V gene TRBV5-1 combines with J gene TRBJ1-6; the D is unclear. Trimming shortened V by 4 bases and J by 4 bases, and 12 bases separated the two germline ends. Per germline, CDR1 SGHRS and CDR2 YFSETQ. The CDR3 spans 15 residues. CDR3 residues: CASSTGRIYNSPLHF. CDR3 in DNA: TGCGCCAGCAGCACCGGACGCATTTATAATTCACCCCTCCACTTT. Full variable domain (remainder filled in from reference TRBV5-1 and TRBJ1-6): KAGVTQTPRYLIKTRGQQVTLSCSPISGHRSVSWYQQTPGQGLQFLFEYFSETQRNKGNFPGRFSGRQFSNSRSEMNVSTLELGDSALYLCASSTGRIYNSPLHFGNGTRLTVT.

This clone was recorded once. The rearrangement links TRBV5-5 to TRBJ1-5, with 9 nucleotides matching TRBD1. This CDR3 comprises 16 residues. V shed 1 base, J shed 0 bases, and the junction held 2 bases outside the gene matches. Germline CDR1 is SGHKS and CDR2 is YYEKEE (reference sequence). The CDR3 region is CASSLRTGDSNQPQHF. The CDR3 DNA reads as TGTGCCAGCAGCTTGAGGACAGGGGATAGCAATCAGCCCCAGCATTTT.

V is TRBV9 and J is TRBJ1-3; D not resolved. V gave up 3 bases and J gave up 2 bases, with 18 bases separating them. The CDR3 covers 17 residues. Germline CDR1 SGDLS, CDR2 YYNGEE. The CDR3 protein is CASSGEAGVDPGNTIYF. CDR3 coding DNA: TGTGCCAGCAGCGGAGAGGCGGGAGTGGATCCTGGAAACACCATATATTTT.